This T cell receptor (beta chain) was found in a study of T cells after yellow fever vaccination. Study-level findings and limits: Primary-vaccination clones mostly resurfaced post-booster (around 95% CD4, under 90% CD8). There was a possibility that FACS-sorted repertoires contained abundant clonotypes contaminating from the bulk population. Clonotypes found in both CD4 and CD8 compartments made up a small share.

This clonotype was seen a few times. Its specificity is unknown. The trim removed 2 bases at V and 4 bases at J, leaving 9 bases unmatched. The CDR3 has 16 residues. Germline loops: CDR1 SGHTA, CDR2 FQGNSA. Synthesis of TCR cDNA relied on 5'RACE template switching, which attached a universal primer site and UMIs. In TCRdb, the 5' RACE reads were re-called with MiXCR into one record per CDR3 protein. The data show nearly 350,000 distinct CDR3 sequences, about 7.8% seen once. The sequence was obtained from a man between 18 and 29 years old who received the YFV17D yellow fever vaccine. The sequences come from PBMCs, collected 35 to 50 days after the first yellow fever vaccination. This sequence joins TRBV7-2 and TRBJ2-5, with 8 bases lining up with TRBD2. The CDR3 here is CASSLTLSGTGETQYF. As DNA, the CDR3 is TGTGCCAGCAGCTTAACCCTTAGCGGGACGGGAGAGACCCAGTACTTC.